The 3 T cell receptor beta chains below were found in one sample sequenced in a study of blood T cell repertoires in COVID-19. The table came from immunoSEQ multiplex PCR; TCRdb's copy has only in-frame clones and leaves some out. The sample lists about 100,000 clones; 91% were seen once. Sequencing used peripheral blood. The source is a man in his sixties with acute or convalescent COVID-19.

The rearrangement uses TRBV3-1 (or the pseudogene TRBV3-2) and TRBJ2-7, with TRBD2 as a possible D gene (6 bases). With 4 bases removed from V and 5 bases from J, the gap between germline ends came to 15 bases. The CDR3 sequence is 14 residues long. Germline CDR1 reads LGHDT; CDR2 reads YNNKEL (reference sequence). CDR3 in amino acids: CASSPGLRGDEQYF. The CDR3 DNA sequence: TGTGCCAGCAGCCCGGGACTCCGTGGGGACGAGCAGTACTTC.

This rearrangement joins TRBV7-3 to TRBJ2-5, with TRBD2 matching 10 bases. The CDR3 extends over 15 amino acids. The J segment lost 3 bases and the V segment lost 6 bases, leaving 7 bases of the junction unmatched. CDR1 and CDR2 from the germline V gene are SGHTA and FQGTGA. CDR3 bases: TGTGCCAGCAGGGCTAGCGGGAGAAGAGAAGAGACCCAGTACTTC. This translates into CASRASGRREETQYF.

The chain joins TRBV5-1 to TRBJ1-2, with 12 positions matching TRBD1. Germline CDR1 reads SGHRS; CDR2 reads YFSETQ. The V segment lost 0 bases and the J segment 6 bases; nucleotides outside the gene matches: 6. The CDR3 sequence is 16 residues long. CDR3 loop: CASSLGGTGGFDGYTF. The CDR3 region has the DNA TGCGCCAGCAGCTTGGGCGGGACAGGGGGCTTCGATGGCTACACCTTC.